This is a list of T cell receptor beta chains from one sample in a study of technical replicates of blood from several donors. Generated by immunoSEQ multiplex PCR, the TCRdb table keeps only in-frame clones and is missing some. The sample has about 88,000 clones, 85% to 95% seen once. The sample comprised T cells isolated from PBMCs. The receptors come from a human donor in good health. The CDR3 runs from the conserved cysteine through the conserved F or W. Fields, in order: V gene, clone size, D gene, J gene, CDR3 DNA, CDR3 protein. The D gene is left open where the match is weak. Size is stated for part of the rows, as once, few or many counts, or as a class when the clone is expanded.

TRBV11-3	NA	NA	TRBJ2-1	TGTGCCAGCAGCTTAGTCAGGGGCTCCTACAATGAGCAGTTCTTC	CASSLVRGSYNEQFF
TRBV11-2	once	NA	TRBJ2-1	TGTGCCAGCAGCCCCACGGGGAGCGGACGGTACAATGAGCAGTTCTTC	CASSPTGSGRYNEQFF
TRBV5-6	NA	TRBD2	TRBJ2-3	TGTGCCAGCAGCCGGCCGCTAGCGGGAGGGGGAGATACGCAGTATTTT	CASSRPLAGGGDTQYF
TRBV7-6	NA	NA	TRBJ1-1	TGTGCCAGCAGCTTAGCTGTGGGGCGGGGGACTGAAGCTTTCTTT	CASSLAVGRGTEAFF
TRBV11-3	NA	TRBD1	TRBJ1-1	TGTGCCAGCAGCACCCGACAGGGTACTGAAGCTTTCTTT	CASSTRQGTEAFF
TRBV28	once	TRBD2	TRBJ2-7	TGTGCCAGCAGCCACGGCGGGAGGATATACGAGCAGTACTTC	CASSHGGRIYEQYF
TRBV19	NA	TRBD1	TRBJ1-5	TGTGCCAGTAGTATAAATAGGGGGCCGACTTATAGCAATCAGCCCCAGCATTTT	CASSINRGPTYSNQPQHF
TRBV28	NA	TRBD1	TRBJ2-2	TGTGCCAGCAGTTTGACAGGGATGGGGACCGGGGAGCTGTTTTTT	CASSLTGMGTGELFF
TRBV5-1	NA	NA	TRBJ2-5	TGCGCCAGCAGCTTGGCCTCTAGAGGGCTGACCCAGTACTTC	CASSLASRGLTQYF
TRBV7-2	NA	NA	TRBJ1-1	TGTGCCAGCAGCTTAGCGCCTTGGTCCAGGGATGAAGCTTTCTTT	CASSLAPWSRDEAFF
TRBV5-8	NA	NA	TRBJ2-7	TGTGCCAGCAGGCGGCCCCGTGGATCCTACGAGCAGTACTTC	CASRRPRGSYEQYF
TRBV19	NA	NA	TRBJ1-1	TGTGCCAGTAGTATTGGAAGCAGGCATGCTTTCTTT	CASSIGSRHAFF
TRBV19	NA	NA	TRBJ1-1	TGTGCCAGTAGTATGACCGGGTACACTGAAGCTTTCTTT	CASSMTGYTEAFF
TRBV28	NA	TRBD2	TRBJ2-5	TGTGCCAGCAGTTTCCCTAGCGGGAGGGTGGGGGAGACCCAGTACTTC	CASSFPSGRVGETQYF
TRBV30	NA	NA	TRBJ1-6	TGTGCCTGGAGTGTAATCGGGAGAACCTATAATTCACCCCTCCACTTT	CAWSVIGRTYNSPLHF
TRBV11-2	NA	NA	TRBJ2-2	TGTGCCAGCAGCTCCCTTGGGGGCAACACCGGGGAGCTGTTTTTT	CASSSLGGNTGELFF
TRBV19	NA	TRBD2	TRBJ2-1	TGTGCCAGTAGTAAGAGTTTAGCGGGGGGCTACAATGAGCAGTTCTTC	CASSKSLAGGYNEQFF
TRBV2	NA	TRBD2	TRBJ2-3	TGTGCCAGCAGTCCTCCAGGCACTAGCGGGGACACAGATACGCAGTATTTT	CASSPPGTSGDTDTQYF
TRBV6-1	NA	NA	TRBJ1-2	TGTGCCAGCAGTGAGGGACTTTCCTATGGCTACACCTTC	CASSEGLSYGYTF
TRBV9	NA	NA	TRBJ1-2	TGTGCCAGTTCACAGGGTATTGACTACACCTTC	CASSQGIDYTF
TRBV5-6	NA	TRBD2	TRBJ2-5	TGTGCCAGCAGCGCAGGCCGGACTAGTGTCCAAGAGACCCAGTACTTC	CASSAGRTSVQETQYF
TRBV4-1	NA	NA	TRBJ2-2	TGCGCCAGCAGCCAAGTTCTTCTTCGGAACACCGGGGAGCTGTTTTTT	CASSQVLLRNTGELFF
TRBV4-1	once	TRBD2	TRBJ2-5	TGCGCCAGCAGCCAAGACCAACGAGGACTAGCGGGGGGCCTACAAGAGACCCAGTACTTC	CASSQDQRGLAGGLQETQYF
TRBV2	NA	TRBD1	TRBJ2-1	TGTGCCAGCAGTTTTGACAGGGGGTCGTTCAATGAGCAGTTCTTC	CASSFDRGSFNEQFF
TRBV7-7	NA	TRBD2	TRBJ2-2	TGTGCTAGCAGCCTCTCGGGAGGGGGGTACACCGGGGAGCTGTTTTTT	CASSLSGGGYTGELFF
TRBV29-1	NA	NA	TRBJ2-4	TGCAGCGTGTCGACTAGTTCGACGCATGCAGAAAACATTCAGTACTTC	CSVSTSSTHAENIQYF
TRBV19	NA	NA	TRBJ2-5	TGTGCCAGTAGTGACAGGGGAGGGCCAGAGACCCAGTACTTC	CASSDRGGPETQYF
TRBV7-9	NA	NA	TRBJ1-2	TGTGCCGGAGAGACTACAGGGAGAGGATATGGCTACACCTTC	CAGETTGRGYGYTF
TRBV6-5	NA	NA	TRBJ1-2	TGTGCCAGCAGTTACTCGAAGGGGCCCAGACGCGGCTACACCTTC	CASSYSKGPRRGYTF